What follows are 6 T cell receptor beta chains derived from one specimen sequenced in a study of T cell responses to AZD1222 COVID-19 vaccine (dated by TCRdb to about 2021). Libraries were prepared through the immunoSEQ multiplex PCR assay. Entries here come from immuneACCESS through TCRdb and include only in-frame sequences with V and J called. Some clones fail to appear in such tables; in the studies checked, an unresolved V gene covers under half of the shortfall, and the cause of the remainder is unknown. This sample comprises 110,000 to 150,000 clones, more than 70% of them detected only once. 2.5% to 3.5% of the sample is in the top ten clones. The sample's time point label, in plain terms: about 28 days (+/-7) after the second vaccine dose. Here the sequenced sample was peripheral blood, taken 28 days after the second AZD1222 dose. Every receptor here comes from an adult who received the AZD1222 COVID-19 vaccine.

J is TRBJ1-1 and V is TRBV5-1, with 12 bases that match TRBD1. This CDR3 has 19 amino acids. After removal of 5 bases from V and 6 bases from J, the junction contained 20 bases not matched to a gene. The germline gives CDR1 SGHRS, CDR2 YFSETQ. CDR3 nucleotide sequence: TGCGCCAGCAGAAAGGGCCGCCCGGGACAGGGGGCGAGTATATCTGAAGCTTTCTTT. Translation gives CASRKGRPGQGASISEAFF. Together with reference TRBV5-1 and TRBJ1-1, the CDR3 gives the full variable domain: KAGVTQTPRYLIKTRGQQVTLSCSPISGHRSVSWYQQTPGQGLQFLFEYFSETQRNKGNFPGRFSGRQFSNSRSEMNVSTLELGDSALYLCASRKGRPGQGASISEAFFGQGTRLTVV.

The chain's CDR3 is CASSESVLKNIQYF. For the CDR3, the DNA is TGTGCCAGCAGTGAAAGTGTCCTCAAAAACATTCAGTACTTC. V and J are TRBV2 and TRBJ2-4; no definite D call. Germline V lookup: CDR1 SNHLY, CDR2 FYNNEI. Trimming took 2 bases from V and 3 from J, leaving 8 bases between them. The CDR3 extends over 14 amino acids.

The chain recombines TRBV5-1 with TRBJ2-7; TRBD2 is a possible D gene (6 bases). Per germline, CDR1 SGHRS and CDR2 YFSETQ. The CDR3 is 16 amino acids. The V end was cut by 4 bases, the J end by 0 bases, with 17 bases between. Written as DNA, the CDR3 is TGCGCCAGCAGCCATGACCGGGACTCGACCTCCTACGAGCAGTACTTC. It yields the protein CASSHDRDSTSYEQYF.

Many counts were recorded for this clone. The chain recombines TRBV11-2 with TRBJ2-1; D might be TRBD2 (6 bases). CDR1 SGHAT and CDR2 FQNNGV come from the germline V gene. The CDR3 length is 13 residues. Trimming cost V 4 bases and J 5 bases, with 9 bases left between them. In nucleotides, the CDR3 is TGTGCCAGCAGCTACGGGGGAAACAATGAGCAGTTCTTC. It codes for CASSYGGNNEQFF.

This clone appeared a few times. The CDR3 nucleotides read TGTGCCAGTAGTATCGAGACCGCGGCTAACTATGGCTACACCTTC. It is translated as CASSIETAANYGYTF. This chain uses TRBV19 with TRBJ1-2, with no clear D. The CDR3 sequence is 15 residues long. Germline CDR1 LNHDA, CDR2 SQIVND (reference sequence). V lost 3 bases to trimming and J lost 0 bases, with 11 bases between them. The full variable domain, with the rest looked up from reference TRBV19 and TRBJ1-2, is DGGITQSPKYLFRKEGQNVTLSCEQNLNHDAMYWYRQDPGQGLRLIYYSQIVNDFQKGDIAEGYSVSREKKESFPLTVTSAQKNPTAFYLCASSIETAANYGYTFGSGTRLTVV.

This clone was seen once. The chain couples TRBV6-5 to TRBJ2-2, with a possible D match to TRBD1 (5 bases). Looked up from germline, CDR1 is MNHEY and CDR2 is SVGAGI. The V end was cut by 0 bases, the J end by 11 bases, with 13 bases between. The CDR3 runs 14 residues. CDR3 sequence (DNA): TGTGCCAGCAGTTACTCGAGGTTTACAGGAGAGCTGTTTTTT. Protein sequence: CASSYSRFTGELFF.